These T cell receptor beta chains were read from a single sample in a study of CD8 T cells in Susac syndrome. TCRdb fed the immunoSEQ multiplex PCR reads into MiXCR, producing one record per CDR3 protein. This table has some 100,000 distinct CDR3 sequences, around nine tenths appearing once. What was sequenced was CD4+ T cells from PBMCs. Receptor source: a human donor in good health. The CDR3 runs from the conserved cysteine through the conserved F or W. Each record gives: CDR3 protein, CDR3 DNA, J gene, clone size, V gene, D gene. A D gene is named only where the DNA matches it firmly. Not every row has a clone size; where given, it reads once, few, many or a size class.

CDR3 protein: CASSPGQENSPLHF; CDR3 DNA: TGTGCCAGCAGCCCGGGACAGGAGAATTCACCCCTCCACTTT; J gene: TRBJ1-6; clone size: NA; V gene: TRBV5-4; D gene: TRBD1
CDR3 protein: CASSTGSGPQGNQPQHF; CDR3 DNA: TGTGCCAGCAGCACCGGATCCGGCCCCCAGGGCAATCAGCCCCAGCATTTT; J gene: TRBJ1-5; clone size: NA; V gene: TRBV21-1; D gene: NA
CDR3 protein: CASRGEWGENEQYF; CDR3 DNA: TGTGCCAGCAGAGGAGAGTGGGGCGAGAACGAGCAGTACTTC; J gene: TRBJ2-7; clone size: NA; V gene: TRBV7-8; D gene: NA
CDR3 protein: CASSLGTAQETQYF; CDR3 DNA: TGTGCCAGCAGCCTGGGGACAGCTCAAGAGACCCAGTACTTC; J gene: TRBJ2-5; clone size: few; V gene: TRBV7-9; D gene: TRBD1
CDR3 protein: CASRLTSWREQFF; CDR3 DNA: TGTGCCAGCAGGTTGACTAGCTGGCGTGAGCAGTTCTTC; J gene: TRBJ2-1; clone size: NA; V gene: TRBV12-3/TRBV12-4; D gene: TRBD2
CDR3 protein: CASSFTRNTGELFF; CDR3 DNA: TGTGCCAGCAGCTTCACCAGGAACACCGGGGAGCTGTTTTTT; J gene: TRBJ2-2; clone size: NA; V gene: TRBV7-6; D gene: NA
CDR3 protein: CASSETGYTDTQYF; CDR3 DNA: TGTGCCAGCAGCGAGACAGGGTACACAGATACGCAGTATTTT; J gene: TRBJ2-3; clone size: NA; V gene: TRBV13; D gene: TRBD1
CDR3 protein: CASSFATESYEQYF; CDR3 DNA: TGTGCCAGCAGTTTCGCAACGGAGTCCTACGAGCAGTACTTC; J gene: TRBJ2-7; clone size: few; V gene: TRBV6-5; D gene: NA
CDR3 protein: CASRGFGRYEQYF; CDR3 DNA: TGTGCCAGCAGAGGATTCGGACGCTACGAGCAGTACTTC; J gene: TRBJ2-7; clone size: NA; V gene: TRBV6-5; D gene: NA
CDR3 protein: CASSTGGNFNEQFF; CDR3 DNA: TGTGCCAGCAGCACAGGGGGCAACTTCAATGAGCAGTTCTTC; J gene: TRBJ2-1; clone size: NA; V gene: TRBV7-3; D gene: TRBD1
CDR3 protein: CASSKSTEAFF; CDR3 DNA: TGTGCCAGCAGTAAAAGTACTGAAGCTTTCTTT; J gene: TRBJ1-1; clone size: NA; V gene: TRBV2; D gene: NA
CDR3 protein: CASSDLRGGGNEQFF; CDR3 DNA: TGTGCCAGCAGTGACCTGCGGGGGGGCGGCAATGAGCAGTTCTTC; J gene: TRBJ2-1; clone size: NA; V gene: TRBV6-4; D gene: TRBD2
CDR3 protein: CATLRDTEAFF; CDR3 DNA: TGTGCCACACTGCGGGACACTGAAGCTTTCTTT; J gene: TRBJ1-1; clone size: NA; V gene: TRBV10-3; D gene: NA
CDR3 protein: CSAHRSGSTDTQYF; CDR3 DNA: TGCAGTGCCCATCGTAGCGGGAGCACAGATACGCAGTATTTT; J gene: TRBJ2-3; clone size: NA; V gene: TRBV20-1; D gene: TRBD2
CDR3 protein: CASSPTGGSTGELFF; CDR3 DNA: TGTGCCAGCAGCCCAACGGGGGGATCCACCGGGGAGCTGTTTTTT; J gene: TRBJ2-2; clone size: once; V gene: TRBV7-3; D gene: TRBD2
CDR3 protein: CASSTGPTLAGGAPTDEQYF; CDR3 DNA: TGTGCCAGCAGCACAGGCCCTACACTAGCGGGGGGAGCTCCAACTGACGAGCAGTACTTC; J gene: TRBJ2-7; clone size: once; V gene: TRBV7-8; D gene: TRBD2
CDR3 protein: CASTESGRGRDYGYTF; CDR3 DNA: TGTGCCAGCACTGAGTCGGGGAGAGGGAGAGACTATGGCTACACCTTC; J gene: TRBJ1-2; clone size: once; V gene: TRBV12-3/TRBV12-4; D gene: NA
CDR3 protein: CSARRRGTAFLSDTQYF; CDR3 DNA: TGCAGTGCGCGACGGCGGGGGACCGCATTCTTGTCGGATACGCAGTATTTT; J gene: TRBJ2-3; clone size: NA; V gene: TRBV20-1; D gene: TRBD2
CDR3 protein: CASSVVGQSTGELFF; CDR3 DNA: TGTGCCAGCAGCGTAGTGGGACAGTCCACCGGGGAGCTGTTTTTT; J gene: TRBJ2-2; clone size: NA; V gene: TRBV9; D gene: TRBD1
CDR3 protein: CASSFSPMNTEAFF; CDR3 DNA: TGTGCCAGCAGTTTTTCTCCCATGAACACTGAAGCTTTCTTT; J gene: TRBJ1-1; clone size: NA; V gene: TRBV12-3/TRBV12-4; D gene: NA
CDR3 protein: CASSRVPGTDTQYF; CDR3 DNA: TGTGCCAGCAGCCGCGTCCCGGGAACAGATACGCAGTATTTT; J gene: TRBJ2-3; clone size: NA; V gene: TRBV7-2; D gene: NA
CDR3 protein: CASSLDVGTDWFF; CDR3 DNA: TGCGCCAGCAGCTTGGATGTCGGGACAGACTGGTTTTTT; J gene: TRBJ1-4; clone size: NA; V gene: TRBV5-1; D gene: TRBD1
CDR3 protein: CASSLALPSGHGLAKNIQYF; CDR3 DNA: TGTGCCAGCAGCTTGGCCCTCCCTAGCGGGCACGGCTTAGCCAAAAACATTCAGTACTTC; J gene: TRBJ2-4; clone size: NA; V gene: TRBV5-6; D gene: TRBD2
CDR3 protein: CASSLVGWTSGGLNEQFF; CDR3 DNA: TGTGCCAGCAGCTTGGTTGGCTGGACTAGCGGGGGGTTAAATGAGCAGTTCTTC; J gene: TRBJ2-1; clone size: NA; V gene: TRBV5-6; D gene: TRBD2
CDR3 protein: CASSFGGLNSYEQYF; CDR3 DNA: TGTGCCAGCAGTTTTGGTGGTCTTAACTCCTACGAGCAGTACTTC; J gene: TRBJ2-7; clone size: once; V gene: TRBV28; D gene: NA
CDR3 protein: CASSLGGGGTEAFF; CDR3 DNA: TGTGCCAGCAGCTTGGGCGGAGGGGGCACTGAAGCTTTCTTT; J gene: TRBJ1-1; clone size: NA; V gene: TRBV7-9; D gene: NA
CDR3 protein: CASSARGDEPYGYTF; CDR3 DNA: TGTGCCAGCAGCGCCAGGGGGGACGAGCCGTATGGCTACACCTTC; J gene: TRBJ1-2; clone size: NA; V gene: TRBV13; D gene: TRBD1
CDR3 protein: CASSSRLGYEQYF; CDR3 DNA: TGTGCCAGCAGCTCCCGGTTAGGCTACGAGCAGTACTTC; J gene: TRBJ2-7; clone size: NA; V gene: TRBV7-2; D gene: NA
CDR3 protein: CASSLDSRNTEAFF; CDR3 DNA: TGTGCCAGCAGCTTAGATTCAAGGAACACTGAAGCTTTCTTT; J gene: TRBJ1-1; clone size: few; V gene: TRBV7-8; D gene: NA
CDR3 protein: CSARGGLAYEQYF; CDR3 DNA: TGCAGTGCTAGGGGGGGACTAGCCTACGAGCAGTACTTC; J gene: TRBJ2-7; clone size: NA; V gene: TRBV20-1; D gene: TRBD2
CDR3 protein: CASSQAEGGGGLRGYTF; CDR3 DNA: TGCGCCAGCAGCCAAGCGGAGGGAGGAGGTGGTTTGCGGGGCTACACCTTC; J gene: TRBJ1-2; clone size: NA; V gene: TRBV4-1; D gene: NA
CDR3 protein: CASSFEQGKPDTQYF; CDR3 DNA: TGTGCCAGCAGCTTTGAGCAGGGGAAACCAGATACGCAGTATTTT; J gene: TRBJ2-3; clone size: once; V gene: TRBV7-9; D gene: NA
CDR3 protein: CASSWTSGSYNEQFF; CDR3 DNA: TGTGCCAGCAGTTGGACTAGCGGGTCTTACAATGAGCAGTTCTTC; J gene: TRBJ2-1; clone size: NA; V gene: TRBV12-3/TRBV12-4; D gene: TRBD2
CDR3 protein: CASSYIPGDGNTIYF; CDR3 DNA: TGTGCCAGCAGTTACATCCCAGGCGATGGAAACACCATATATTTT; J gene: TRBJ1-3; clone size: NA; V gene: TRBV6-6; D gene: NA
CDR3 protein: CASSFGLAGGYNEQFF; CDR3 DNA: TGCGCCAGCAGCTTCGGACTAGCGGGGGGATACAATGAGCAGTTCTTC; J gene: TRBJ2-1; clone size: once; V gene: TRBV5-1; D gene: TRBD2
CDR3 protein: CASSLYREMSARTEAFF; CDR3 DNA: TGTGCCAGCAGCTTGTATCGGGAGATGTCGGCGAGGACTGAAGCTTTCTTT; J gene: TRBJ1-1; clone size: NA; V gene: TRBV5-6; D gene: NA
CDR3 protein: CASGAGGNYGYTF; CDR3 DNA: TGCGCCAGCGGAGCAGGGGGTAACTATGGCTACACCTTC; J gene: TRBJ1-2; clone size: NA; V gene: TRBV23-1; D gene: TRBD1
CDR3 protein: CASSLVPPNSGANVLTF; CDR3 DNA: TGCGCCAGCAGCTTGGTCCCACCAAACTCTGGGGCCAACGTCCTGACTTTC; J gene: TRBJ2-6; clone size: NA; V gene: TRBV5-1; D gene: NA
CDR3 protein: CSVWRDEQFF; CDR3 DNA: TGCAGCGTTTGGCGTGATGAGCAGTTCTTC; J gene: TRBJ2-1; clone size: NA; V gene: TRBV29-1; D gene: NA
CDR3 protein: CASSLAVPTRGPYEQYF; CDR3 DNA: TGTGCCAGCAGTTTAGCCGTCCCGACCCGGGGGCCCTACGAGCAGTACTTC; J gene: TRBJ2-7; clone size: NA; V gene: TRBV27; D gene: NA
CDR3 protein: CASTGTTGGLGYTF; CDR3 DNA: TGTGCCAGCACCGGGACGACAGGGGGCCTTGGCTACACCTTC; J gene: TRBJ1-2; clone size: once; V gene: TRBV7-8; D gene: TRBD1
CDR3 protein: CSAEDPGRSVYEQYF; CDR3 DNA: TGCAGTGCTGAGGATCCGGGCCGTAGCGTCTACGAGCAGTACTTC; J gene: TRBJ2-7; clone size: NA; V gene: TRBV20-1; D gene: NA
CDR3 protein: CASSSIRPGDIQYF; CDR3 DNA: TGCGCCAGCAGCTCCATACGACCGGGGGACATTCAGTACTTC; J gene: TRBJ2-4; clone size: once; V gene: TRBV5-1; D gene: NA
CDR3 protein: CASSFGTSGSGSYEQYF; CDR3 DNA: TGTGCCAGCAGTTTTGGGACTAGCGGGAGTGGCTCCTACGAGCAGTACTTC; J gene: TRBJ2-7; clone size: NA; V gene: TRBV12-3/TRBV12-4; D gene: TRBD2
CDR3 protein: CASSVGNGYTF; CDR3 DNA: TGTGCCAGCAGCGTAGGAAATGGCTACACCTTC; J gene: TRBJ1-2; clone size: NA; V gene: TRBV9; D gene: NA
CDR3 protein: CASNLLGGGTEAFF; CDR3 DNA: TGTGCCAGCAACTTACTGGGAGGTGGCACTGAAGCTTTCTTT; J gene: TRBJ1-1; clone size: NA; V gene: TRBV6-2/TRBV6-3; D gene: NA
CDR3 protein: CASNEGTSYEQYF; CDR3 DNA: TGTGCCAGCAACGAGGGAACCTCCTACGAGCAGTACTTC; J gene: TRBJ2-7; clone size: NA; V gene: TRBV6-6; D gene: NA
CDR3 protein: CASRRAGASYEQYF; CDR3 DNA: TGTGCCAGCAGAAGAGCGGGAGCCTCCTACGAGCAGTACTTC; J gene: TRBJ2-7; clone size: NA; V gene: TRBV6-1; D gene: TRBD2
CDR3 protein: CASSSSGVSADTQYF; CDR3 DNA: TGTGCCAGCAGTTCTTCCGGCGTCAGTGCAGATACGCAGTATTTT; J gene: TRBJ2-3; clone size: NA; V gene: TRBV12-3/TRBV12-4; D gene: NA
CDR3 protein: CAPGTGGTEAFF; CDR3 DNA: TGTGCCCCTGGGACAGGGGGCACTGAAGCTTTCTTT; J gene: TRBJ1-1; clone size: NA; V gene: TRBV10-3; D gene: TRBD1
CDR3 protein: CASSLRPGPTEAFF; CDR3 DNA: TGTGCCAGCAGCTTACGACCAGGGCCCACTGAAGCTTTCTTT; J gene: TRBJ1-1; clone size: NA; V gene: TRBV7-8; D gene: NA
CDR3 protein: CASSLSNSGGNEQFF; CDR3 DNA: TGTGCCAGCAGCTTAAGTAATAGCGGGGGCAATGAGCAGTTCTTC; J gene: TRBJ2-1; clone size: NA; V gene: TRBV7-9; D gene: TRBD2
CDR3 protein: CSASPDSQETQYF; CDR3 DNA: TGCAGTGCTAGCCCCGACTCACAAGAGACCCAGTACTTC; J gene: TRBJ2-5; clone size: NA; V gene: TRBV20-1; D gene: NA
CDR3 protein: CASSLAGEFRQPQHF; CDR3 DNA: TGCGCCAGCAGCTTAGCAGGGGAATTTCGGCAGCCCCAGCATTTT; J gene: TRBJ1-5; clone size: NA; V gene: TRBV5-1; D gene: NA
CDR3 protein: CSVDVTGSDHIQYF; CDR3 DNA: TGCAGCGTCGACGTGACGGGTTCAGATCACATTCAGTACTTC; J gene: TRBJ2-4; clone size: NA; V gene: TRBV29-1; D gene: NA